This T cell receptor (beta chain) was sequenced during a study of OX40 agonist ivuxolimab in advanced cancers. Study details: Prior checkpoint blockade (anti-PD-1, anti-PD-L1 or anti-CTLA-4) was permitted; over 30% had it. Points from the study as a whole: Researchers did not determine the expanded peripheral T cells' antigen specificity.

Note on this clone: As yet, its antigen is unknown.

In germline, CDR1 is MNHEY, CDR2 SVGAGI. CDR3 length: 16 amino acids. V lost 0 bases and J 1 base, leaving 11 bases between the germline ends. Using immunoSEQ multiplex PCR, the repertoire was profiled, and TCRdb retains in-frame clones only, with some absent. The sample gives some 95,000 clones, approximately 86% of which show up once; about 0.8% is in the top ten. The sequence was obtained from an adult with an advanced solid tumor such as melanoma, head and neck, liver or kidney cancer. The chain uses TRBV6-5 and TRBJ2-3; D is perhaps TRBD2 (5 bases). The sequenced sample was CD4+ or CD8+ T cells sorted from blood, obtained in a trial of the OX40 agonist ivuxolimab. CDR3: CASSYSGVSGTDTQYF. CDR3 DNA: TGTGCCAGCAGTTACTCGGGAGTTAGTGGCACAGATACGCAGTATTTT.